This T cell receptor beta chain was found in a study of T cell responses to AZD1222 COVID-19 vaccine. Study-wide results and limits: Most donors were white British, females outnumbered males, and clonal diversity was possibly underestimated. Repertoires were collected only later (after the peak T cell response had occurred). The number of AZD1222 recipients seropositive at baseline was only five to seven. When two AZD1222 doses had been given, Spike-specific TCR breadth and depth rose.

Clones were sequenced by immunoSEQ multiplex PCR, and TCRdb holds only the in-frame ones, with some missing. The sample gives about 93,000 clones, just under 90% of which show up once; 2.8% is in the top ten. With respect to this clone: Its cognate antigen is unknown.

Between the trimmed V and J ends, which lost 5 bases and 5 bases, there was a span of 9 bases. This CDR3 has 12 amino acids. The chain couples TRBV12-3 or TRBV12-4 to TRBJ1-2; no definite D call. The receptor was isolated from an adult in good health. Sequenced here: peripheral blood, sampled on day 0 of MenACWY control vaccination. The CDR3 DNA is TGTGCCAGCAGTCCCAACCTATATGGCTACACCTTC. Translated, it gives CASSPNLYGYTF.